This T cell receptor beta chain is from a study of cytomegalovirus exposure and HLA in healthy donors (dated 2017 in TCRdb). With respect to the entire study: An earlier analysis of approximately 600 of the donors reported roughly 300 Gb of sequence data and roughly 100 million unique TCR beta sequences from about 179 million T cells. Of the 300 to 450 genotyped donors, about 80% fell in the genetic ancestry cluster associated with self-reported Caucasian donors. Across 300 to 400 genotyped donors of the cohort, an average of 235,054 unique TCR beta nucleotide sequences per donor were sequenced, and roughly a sixth of those sequences were non-productive. Both class I and class II loci were covered by HLA typing, at four-digit resolution. About 280 gigabases of sequencing data and roughly 90 million unique TCR sequences were included in an early release covering roughly 600 HLA-typed donors. The study aimed to test whether cataloging public T cell receptors could reveal signatures of past pathogen exposure. Typing coverage varied by locus: 629-630 donors for A, B, C, DRB1 and DQB1; roughly 520 for DQA1; about 600 for DPA1; approximately 470 for DPB1. A later genetic analysis took genome-wide SNP genotypes for about 55% of the 666 donors and used that subset as a discovery cohort. A handful of DR-DQ haplotypes were handled as single units for association and clustering because linkage in the cohort was strong. To decide whether each TCR beta V gene segment behaved as functional or pseudogenic, an earlier analysis of some 580 of the donors relied on high-throughput TCR beta sequencing. To study patterns of TCR occurrence, a later analysis re-analyzed previously published TCR beta repertoires from around 670 donors and added high-resolution HLA genotyping. The later analysis used no new phenotypic data to find candidate immune exposures, relying instead on TCR beta sequences and their occurrence across donors. The study combined high-throughput TCR immunosequencing, statistical association of individual TCRs with disease status, and machine learning to predict cytomegalovirus infection status. Using immunosequencing, the study profiled T cell repertoires from 500 to 800 subjects and related those repertoires to cytomegalovirus serostatus. All discovery cohort repertoires had been generated using a single sequencing platform. In addition to the first cohort of 666 subjects, a separate validation cohort of some 120 different subjects was used. Alongside the repertoire data, information on donor age, sex, ethnicity and CMV serostatus was compiled.

The paper as a whole reports these results and caveats: Some IMGT-functional V segments, including TRBV6-2 and TRBV6-3, could not be distinguished by the 87-base-pair reads and were therefore excluded. A further reported finding was that TCR beta sequences accurately predicted the HLA-A and HLA-B alleles for most subjects in the first cohort. An earlier analysis of approximately 500 of the donors showed that most TCR beta V segments appeared in productive rearrangements either about 87% or about 30% of the time, which broadly matched IMGT annotations. According to a later analysis, parvovirus B19, influenza, CMV and Epstein-Barr virus appeared linked to several top co-occurrence clusters. According to the authors, the approach could potentially be generalized to other disease states and immunological phenotypes. Most TCR sequences were observed very rarely across donors, whereas some public TCRs were present in many individuals. Correlated functional status among segregating V segments might reflect linkage disequilibrium, but an unknown experimental factor could not be ruled out. Because counts were too low, about 17 rarely observed V segments, including chromosome 9 orphons, were excluded from the earlier analysis of about 500 of the donors. A later genetic analysis reported fewer N-insertions in productive TCRs among donors in an Asian-associated ancestry cluster than the 666-donor mean. A later analysis found that HLA-associated TCR beta chains were more clonally expanded and had lower generation probabilities than equally common non-associated chains. An association between a missense DCLRE1C variant and V-gene and J-gene trimming of TCR beta chains was found in a later genetic analysis and replicated in an independent cohort. In both the original and validation cohorts, the classifier was reported to diagnose cytomegalovirus status with high specificity and sensitivity. In a later analysis, most CMV-associated TCR beta chains were found to appear HLA-restricted, with HLA associations seemingly driven largely by CMV exposure. Presence/absence analyses assumed roughly uniform sequencing depth across donors, an assumption that may not hold. In a later analysis, the rate of TCR association differed among HLA loci, with DRB1 alleles having the most associated TCRs and HLA-C alleles having the fewest. HLA typing was unavailable for some donors at each locus, so association tests used only the typed subset. At a false discovery rate of 0.05, a later analysis linked fewer than 20,000 TCR beta sequences to specific HLA alleles. For the cohort, immune exposure information was limited to CMV serostatus. Three of the identified cytomegalovirus-associated TCR beta chains were confirmed in vitro to be specific for cytomegalovirus antigens. A total of 150 to 200 TCR beta chains were listed by the study as associated with cytomegalovirus. The sequencing pipeline was judged likely to have produced a cluster of highly shared sequence variants as a technical artifact. Assigning TCR associations to individual alleles was difficult when HLA alleles, especially DR and DQ, strongly co-occurred. The cohort was sequenced for TCR beta chains only, and without alpha or paired-chain data the features that could be detected were limited.

Note on this clone: It has no known antigen specificity. Base qualities are missing; no much larger clone stands one base away.

The cohort was made up of approximately 670 healthy bone marrow donors. All cohort members were sampled while nominally healthy, although unrecorded immune exposures were likely present. The donor tested CMV seronegative, placing the donor among the 350 or so seronegative members of the cohort. A peripheral blood sample was collected from each donor, and TCR beta sequencing was performed on peripheral blood mononuclear cells. The Qiagen DNeasy Blood Extraction Kit was used to extract genomic DNA from the blood cell samples. The junction carries 10 bases between V and J, which are trimmed by 3 bases and 5 bases respectively. The germline V gene specifies SGHTA as CDR1 and FQGNSA as CDR2. From the cysteine through the phenylalanine, the CDR3 covers 14 amino acids. The CDR3 DNA has 42 bases and is translated from base 1. The library was generated by the immunoSEQ multiplex PCR assay. A mixture of 60 forward primers for TCR Vbeta segments and 13 reverse primers for TCR Jbeta segments was used in the multiplex PCR. The CDR3 region of rearranged TCR beta genes was amplified from genomic DNA with a multiplex PCR assay. The amplified TCR beta libraries were sequenced on the Illumina HiSeq System as 87-base-pair reads. The published analysis was carried out like this. In a later analysis, roughly 80 million unique TCR beta chains were counted across the approximately 640 repertoires, and around 11 million of these chains were shared by at least two donors. A nearest-neighbor algorithm error-corrected the raw reads and collapsed the reads into unique sequences, merging closely related sequences to remove PCR and sequencing errors. To assign V, D and J gene segments, CDR3 sequences were aligned to IMGT reference sequences. For a sequence to be retained, at least a six-nucleotide match to both a V gene segment and a J gene segment was required. A rearrangement was called productive if the CDR3 had no stop codons and remained in frame with V and J, and every other rearrangement was called non-productive. CDR3 was defined according to IMGT convention as the region running from the second conserved V-encoded cysteine to the conserved J-encoded phenylalanine. In an earlier analysis of approximately 500 of the donors, sequences lacking an unambiguous match to a single V gene segment were excluded. An earlier analysis of 587 of the donors classified V segments as functional when productive rearrangements were above 56.7% and as segregating when the standard deviation between donors was above 5%. To diagnose cytomegalovirus status from the catalog of TCR beta chain sequences, a statistical classification framework was built. In a later analysis, TCR nucleotide sequences were compared against IMGT/GENE-DB human TR gene sequences so that V and J genes could be assigned. A later analysis assigned CDR3 sequences and most-parsimonious VDJ recombination scenarios with the TCRdist pipeline. A later analysis defined each TCR beta chain by its CDR3 amino acid sequence plus V-gene family, and excluded reads lacking a unique V-gene family. To address suspected cross-contamination and a sequencing artifact, a later analysis removed approximately 590 highly shared, low-generation-probability nucleotide sequences. In a later analysis, a clonal expansion index for each public chain was calculated from normalized within-repertoire ranks of inferred template counts. A later analysis computed generation probabilities with a VDJ recombination model fitted to out-of-frame rearrangements, and checked the results against IGoR. Hypergeometric tests were used in a later analysis to score TCR-TCR, TCR-HLA and TCR-CMV co-occurrence, with a repertoire-size bias correction applied to the TCR pairs. False discovery rates were estimated in a later analysis by permuting HLA or CMV assignments 20 times. In a later analysis, co-occurring TCRs were grouped using DBSCAN, with TCRdist sequence similarity added in when clustering inside HLA-allele-positive subsets. For co-occurrence clustering, repertoires with fewer than 30,000 or more than 120,000 public chains were excluded, along with roughly 5 repertoires with anomalous nucleotide sharing. Not all clones reach the TCRdb copy of this immuneACCESS table, which keeps in-frame sequences only. Checked studies attribute under half of the gap to unresolved V genes and leave the rest unexplained. V and J calls and clone size come straight from that table; D and trimming were deduced from the DNA. The table for this sample lists about 41,000 clones; about 85% of them were counted only once. Of the sample, 2.5% to 3.5% falls within the top ten clones.

The chain was built from TRBV7-2 and TRBJ2-2; TRBD1 is a possible D gene, resting on 5 matching bases. Sequenced material: PBMCs. The clonotype originates from a man in his fifties in good health and CMV-seronegative. The encoded CDR3 is CASSFGAGTGELFF. In nucleotide form, the sequence is TGTGCCAGCAGCTTTGGGGCCGGAACCGGGGAGCTGTTTTTT.